One and the same sample provided the 21 T cell receptor beta chains below, sequenced in a study of monozygotic twins with inflammatory bowel disease. TCRdb reworked the 5' RACE reads into one entry per CDR3 protein, no DNA. The listing records 190,000 or so distinct CDR3 sequences. The sequencing sample was made of blood. The source of these receptors is a human donor with ulcerative colitis or Crohn's disease, or a healthy co-twin of an affected twin (not recorded which).

The chain has TRBV3-1 and TRBJ2-3; TCRdb's D gene call, TRBD2, goes unchecked for lack of DNA. The CDR3 covers 16 residues. The germline V gene encodes CDR1 LGHDT and CDR2 YNNKEL (reference sequence). The CDR3 reads CASTPFGGGGTDTQYF.

The V call is TRBV20-1, the J call TRBJ1-2; with no DNA, the TCRdb D assignment of TRBD1 cannot be verified. This CDR3 contains 14 residues. The germline V gene encodes CDR1 DFQATT and CDR2 SNEGSKA (reference sequence). CDR3 region: CSADPVGVNYGYTF.

V and J are TRBV5-1 and TRBJ2-7; absent DNA, TCRdb's TRBD2 call cannot be checked. The CDR3 extends over 17 amino acids. CDR1 is SGHRS and CDR2 is YFSETQ in the germline V gene. The chain's CDR3 is CASSDHRLAAPSYEQYF.

This chain uses TRBV5-1 with TRBJ2-7. This CDR3 contains 14 residues. Germline assignment: CDR1 SGHRS and CDR2 YFSETQ. The CDR3 sequence is CASSVWTDSYEQYF.

The chain uses TRBV5-6 and TRBJ1-4; TCRdb outputs TRBD1, but without DNA this stays unchecked. Germline V gene lookup returns CDR1 SGHDT and CDR2 YYEEEE. CDR3 length: 18 amino acids. CDR3 protein: CASSLRAYTGGPNEKLFF.

This CDR3 reads CSVGPHLRRGETQYF. The V call is TRBV29-1, the J call TRBJ2-5; TCRdb selects TRBD2, and the lack of DNA leaves this call unchecked. Germline CDR1 SQVTM, CDR2 ANQGSEA. The CDR3 contains 15 residues.

The rearrangement joins TRBV11-2 to TRBJ2-1; there is no DNA to check the TCRdb D call of TRBD2. Germline V gives CDR1 SGHAT, CDR2 FQNNGV. The CDR3 has 18 residues. Here the CDR3 reads CASSLITLAGANYNEQFF.

The CDR3 is CASSFYVGTIRDTQYF. The V call is TRBV5-1, the J call TRBJ2-3. Germline V CDR1 and CDR2: SGHRS, YFSETQ. The CDR3 is made up of 16 amino acids. The entire variable domain, with the rest obtained from reference TRBV5-1 and TRBJ2-3, is as follows: KAGVTQTPRYLIKTRGQQVTLSCSPISGHRSVSWYQQTPGQGLQFLFEYFSETQRNKGNFPGRFSGRQFSNSRSEMNVSTLELGDSALYLCASSFYVGTIRDTQYFGPGTRLTVL.

The V and J genes are TRBV20-1 and TRBJ2-3; the TCRdb call, TRBD2, lacks DNA for checking. This CDR3 is built from 15 residues. The germline gives CDR1 DFQATT, CDR2 SNEGSKA (reference sequence). The CDR3 is CSATRTSVYTDTQYF.

The rearrangement uses TRBV18 and TRBJ1-1; TCRdb gives TRBD1 as the D gene, but with no DNA this cannot be confirmed. CDR1 is KGHSH, CDR2 LQKENI, per germline. CDR3 length: 14 residues. The CDR3 loop reads CASSPRTGDTEAFF. Variable domain in full (rest from reference TRBV18 and TRBJ1-1): NAGVMQNPRHLVRRRGQEARLRCSPMKGHSHVYWYRQLPEEGLKFMVYLQKENIIDESGMPKERFSAEFPKEGPSILRIQQVVRGDSAAYFCASSPRTGDTEAFFGQGTRLTVV.

This rearrangement joins TRBV5-1 to TRBJ2-5; TCRdb gives TRBD1 as the D gene, but with no DNA this cannot be confirmed. Per the germline V gene, CDR1 is SGHRS and CDR2 is YFSETQ. The CDR3 extends over 15 amino acids. The CDR3 loop reads CASSFHQTGQVDQYF. Supplemented by reference TRBV5-1 and TRBJ2-5, the full variable domain reads KAGVTQTPRYLIKTRGQQVTLSCSPISGHRSVSWYQQTPGQGLQFLFEYFSETQRNKGNFPGRFSGRQFSNSRSEMNVSTLELGDSALYLCASSFHQTGQVDQYFGPGTRLLVL.

The chain is built from TRBV3-1 and TRBJ2-5; TCRdb outputs TRBD1, but without DNA this stays unchecked. The CDR3 has 15 residues. Germline CDR1 and CDR2: LGHDT and YNNKEL (reference sequence). The CDR3 reads CASSQDSDSGETQYF.

CDR3 amino acids: CASSKGGGANVLTF. The chain is built from TRBV5-1 and TRBJ2-6. Germline assignment: CDR1 SGHRS and CDR2 YFSETQ. The CDR3 is made up of 14 amino acids.

J is TRBJ1-1 and V is TRBV3-1; the D call of TRBD1 rests on TCRdb alone, since no DNA is present to check it. CDR1 and CDR2 (germline): LGHDT, YNNKEL (reference sequence). CDR3 length: 16 amino acids. The CDR3 protein is CASSHITTGQNTEAFF.

The chain's CDR3 is CASMVRQENNEKLFF. The genes are TRBV7-9 and TRBJ1-4; TCRdb gives TRBD1 as the D gene, but with no DNA this cannot be confirmed. Germline V gene lookup returns CDR1 SEHNR and CDR2 FQNEAQ (reference sequence). The CDR3 is made up of 15 amino acids.

The rearrangement joins TRBV9 to TRBJ1-3. Germline loops: CDR1 SGDLS, CDR2 YYNGEE. The CDR3 is 15 residues long. The CDR3 loop is CASSAGYVSGNTIYF.

V usage is TRBV20-1 and J usage is TRBJ2-1. The CDR3 contains 15 residues. In germline, CDR1 is DFQATT, CDR2 SNEGSKA (reference sequence). CDR3 amino acids: CSARGGGRSYNEQFF.

The rearrangement joins TRBV7-9 to TRBJ2-1; TCRdb calls TRBD1, which cannot be checked without DNA. Germline CDR1 SEHNR, CDR2 FQNEAQ (reference sequence). The CDR3 totals 14 residues. CDR3 protein: CASSRRDRANEQFF.

The chain has TRBV6-5 and TRBJ2-5. The CDR3 has 15 amino acids. In germline, CDR1 is MNHEY, CDR2 SVGAGI. The chain's CDR3 is CASSFKPYLQETQYF.

The rearrangement joins TRBV5-1 to TRBJ2-7; the TCRdb D gene call, TRBD2, has no DNA to confirm it. CDR1 is SGHRS and CDR2 is YFSETQ in the germline V gene. The CDR3 covers 19 residues. The CDR3 is CASSSLAGARRTAGYEQYF.

V is TRBV9 and J is TRBJ2-7; no DNA is available, so the TRBD1 call from TCRdb remains unchecked. Germline CDR1 is SGDLS and CDR2 is YYNGEE. There are 14 residues in the CDR3. CDR3 sequence reads: CASSVTGRTYEQYF.